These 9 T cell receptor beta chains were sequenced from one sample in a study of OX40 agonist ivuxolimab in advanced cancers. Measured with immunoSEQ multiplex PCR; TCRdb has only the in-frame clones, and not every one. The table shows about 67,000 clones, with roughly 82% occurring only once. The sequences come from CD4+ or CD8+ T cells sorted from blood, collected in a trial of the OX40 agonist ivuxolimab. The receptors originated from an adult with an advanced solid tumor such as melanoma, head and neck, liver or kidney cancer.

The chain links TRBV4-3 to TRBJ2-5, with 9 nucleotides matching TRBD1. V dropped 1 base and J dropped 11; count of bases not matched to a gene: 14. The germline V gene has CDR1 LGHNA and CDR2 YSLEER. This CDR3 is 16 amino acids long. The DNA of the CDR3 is TGCGCCAGCAGCCAAGTTTTCGGGGGACAGGGAAGTTCGCAGTACTTC. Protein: CASSQVFGGQGSSQYF.

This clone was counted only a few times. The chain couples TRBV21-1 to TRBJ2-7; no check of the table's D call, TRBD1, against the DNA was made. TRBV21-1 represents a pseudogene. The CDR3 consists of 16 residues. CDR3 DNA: TGTGCCAGCAGCACCCGGGGACAGGGGGCGAACTACGAGCAGTACGTC. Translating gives CASSTRGQGANYEQYV.

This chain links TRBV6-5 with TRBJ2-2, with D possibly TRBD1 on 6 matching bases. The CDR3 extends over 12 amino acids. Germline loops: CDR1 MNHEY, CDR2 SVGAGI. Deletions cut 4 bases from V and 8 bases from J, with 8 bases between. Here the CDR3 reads CASSWTEGELFF. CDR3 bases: TGTGCCAGCAGTTGGACAGAAGGGGAGCTGTTTTTT.

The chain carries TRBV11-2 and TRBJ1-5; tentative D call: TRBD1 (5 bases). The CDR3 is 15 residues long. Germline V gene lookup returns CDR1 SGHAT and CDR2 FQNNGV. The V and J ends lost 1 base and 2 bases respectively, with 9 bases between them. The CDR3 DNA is TGTGCCAGCAGCTTAGGGACACTCCGCAATCAGCCCCAGCATTTT. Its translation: CASSLGTLRNQPQHF.

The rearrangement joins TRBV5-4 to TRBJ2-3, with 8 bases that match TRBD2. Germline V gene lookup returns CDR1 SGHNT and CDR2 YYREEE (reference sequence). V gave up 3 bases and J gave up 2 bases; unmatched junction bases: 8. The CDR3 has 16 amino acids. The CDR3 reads CASSSFSGALTDTQYF. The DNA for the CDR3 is TGTGCCAGCAGCTCCTTTAGCGGGGCCCTCACAGATACGCAGTATTTT.

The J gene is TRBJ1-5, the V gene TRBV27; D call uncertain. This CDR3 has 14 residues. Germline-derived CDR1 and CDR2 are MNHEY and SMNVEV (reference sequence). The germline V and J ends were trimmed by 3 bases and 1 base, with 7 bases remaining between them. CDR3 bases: TGTGCCAGCAGTTTCAAAGGGAGCAATCAGCCCCAGCATTTT. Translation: CASSFKGSNQPQHF.

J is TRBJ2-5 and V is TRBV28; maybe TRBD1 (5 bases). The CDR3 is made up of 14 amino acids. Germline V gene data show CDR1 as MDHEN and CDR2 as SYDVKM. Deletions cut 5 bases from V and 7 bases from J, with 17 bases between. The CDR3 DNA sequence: TGTGCCAGCAGTCTCCCGACAGCTCTAGGGACCCAGTACTTC. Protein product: CASSLPTALGTQYF.

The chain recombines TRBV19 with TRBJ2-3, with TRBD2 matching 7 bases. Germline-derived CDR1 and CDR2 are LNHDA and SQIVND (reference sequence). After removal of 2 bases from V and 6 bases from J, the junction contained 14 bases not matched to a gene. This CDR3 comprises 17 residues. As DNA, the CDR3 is TGTGCCAGTAGTATAACTAGAGCGGGACTCAGATCGGATACGCAGTATTTT. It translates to CASSITRAGLRSDTQYF.

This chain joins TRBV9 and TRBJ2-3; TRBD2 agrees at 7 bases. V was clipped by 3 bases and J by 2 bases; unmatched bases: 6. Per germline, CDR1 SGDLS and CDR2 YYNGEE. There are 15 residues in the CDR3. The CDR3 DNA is TGTGCCAGCAGCGAGCGTGGGACTAACACAGATACGCAGTATTTT. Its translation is CASSERGTNTDTQYF.